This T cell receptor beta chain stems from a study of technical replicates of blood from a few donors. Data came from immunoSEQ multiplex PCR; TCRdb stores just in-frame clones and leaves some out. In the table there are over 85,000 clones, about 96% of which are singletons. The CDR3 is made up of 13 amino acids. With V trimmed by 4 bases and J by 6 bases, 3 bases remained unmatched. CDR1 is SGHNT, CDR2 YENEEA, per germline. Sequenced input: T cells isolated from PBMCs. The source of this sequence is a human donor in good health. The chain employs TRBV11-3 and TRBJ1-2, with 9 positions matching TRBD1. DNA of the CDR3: TGTGCCAGCAGCTCGGGACAGGGCCATGGCTACACCTTC. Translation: CASSSGQGHGYTF.